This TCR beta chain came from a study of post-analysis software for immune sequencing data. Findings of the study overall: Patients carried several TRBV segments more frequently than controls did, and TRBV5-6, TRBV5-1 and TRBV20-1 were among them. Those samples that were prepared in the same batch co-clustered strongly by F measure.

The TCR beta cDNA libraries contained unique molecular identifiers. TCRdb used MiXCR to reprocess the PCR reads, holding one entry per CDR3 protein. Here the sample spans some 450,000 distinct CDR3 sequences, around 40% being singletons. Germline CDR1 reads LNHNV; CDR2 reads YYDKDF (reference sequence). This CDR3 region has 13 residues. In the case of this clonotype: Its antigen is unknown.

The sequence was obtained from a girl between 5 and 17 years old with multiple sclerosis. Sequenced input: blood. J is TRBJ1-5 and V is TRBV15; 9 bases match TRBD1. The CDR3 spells CATGGQGNQPQHF. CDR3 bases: TGTGCGACAGGGGGGCAGGGCAATCAGCCCCAGCATTTT. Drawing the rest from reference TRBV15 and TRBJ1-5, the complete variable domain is DAMVIQNPRYQVTQFGKPVTLSCSQTLNHNVMYWYQQKSSQAPKLLFHYYDKDFNNEADTPDNFQSRRPNTSFCFLDIRSPGLGDTAMYLCATGGQGNQPQHFGDGTRLSIL.